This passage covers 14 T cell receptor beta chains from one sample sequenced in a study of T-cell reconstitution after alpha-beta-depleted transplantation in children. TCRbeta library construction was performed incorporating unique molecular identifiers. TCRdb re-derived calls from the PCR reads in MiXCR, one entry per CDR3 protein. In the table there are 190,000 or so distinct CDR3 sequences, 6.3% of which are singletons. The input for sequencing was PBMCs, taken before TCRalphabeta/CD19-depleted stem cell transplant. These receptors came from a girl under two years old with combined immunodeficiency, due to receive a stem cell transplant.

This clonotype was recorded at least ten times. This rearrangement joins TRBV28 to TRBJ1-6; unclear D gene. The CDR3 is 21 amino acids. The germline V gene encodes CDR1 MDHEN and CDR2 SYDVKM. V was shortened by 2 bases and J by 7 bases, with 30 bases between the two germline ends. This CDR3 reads CASSLVRPQLLGRIENSPLHF. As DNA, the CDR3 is TGTGCCAGCAGTTTAGTGCGACCTCAATTGCTGGGGAGAATAGAAAATTCACCCCTCCACTTT.

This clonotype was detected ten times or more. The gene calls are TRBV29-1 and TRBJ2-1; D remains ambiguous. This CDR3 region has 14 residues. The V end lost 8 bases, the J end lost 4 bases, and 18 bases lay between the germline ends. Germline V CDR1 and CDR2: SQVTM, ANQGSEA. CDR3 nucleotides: TGCAGCACGTCCGGCCTCCCGAGTTACAATGAGCAGTTCTTC. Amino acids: CSTSGLPSYNEQFF.

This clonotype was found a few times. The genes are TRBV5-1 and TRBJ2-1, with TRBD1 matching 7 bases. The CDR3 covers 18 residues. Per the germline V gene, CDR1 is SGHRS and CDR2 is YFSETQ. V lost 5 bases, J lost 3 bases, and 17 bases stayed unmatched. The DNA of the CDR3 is TGCGCCAGCAGTCGGTCTTGGGGGCAGGGGGAAAGCTACAATGAGCAGTTCTTC. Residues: CASSRSWGQGESYNEQFF.

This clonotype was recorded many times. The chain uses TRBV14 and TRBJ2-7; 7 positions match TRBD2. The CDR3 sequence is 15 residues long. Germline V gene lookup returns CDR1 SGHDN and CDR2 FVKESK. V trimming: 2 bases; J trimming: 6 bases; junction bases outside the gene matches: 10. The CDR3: CASSQRAGLPFEQYF. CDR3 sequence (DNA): TGTGCCAGCAGCCAAAGAGCGGGACTCCCTTTCGAGCAGTACTTC.

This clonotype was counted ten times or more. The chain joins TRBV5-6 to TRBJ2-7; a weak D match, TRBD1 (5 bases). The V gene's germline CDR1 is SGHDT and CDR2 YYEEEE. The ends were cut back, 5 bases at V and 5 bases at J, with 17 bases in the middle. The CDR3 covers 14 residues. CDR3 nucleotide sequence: TGTGCCAGCAGAGATGGTCCAGGGTGGGACGAGCAGTACTTC. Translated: CASRDGPGWDEQYF.

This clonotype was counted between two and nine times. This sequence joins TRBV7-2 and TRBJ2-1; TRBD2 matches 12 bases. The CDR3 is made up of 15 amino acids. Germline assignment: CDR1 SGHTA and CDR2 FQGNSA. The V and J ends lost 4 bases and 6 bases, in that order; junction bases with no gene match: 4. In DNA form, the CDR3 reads TGTGCCAGCAGCTCCACGGGACTAGCGGGCAATGAGCAGTTCTTC. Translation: CASSSTGLAGNEQFF.

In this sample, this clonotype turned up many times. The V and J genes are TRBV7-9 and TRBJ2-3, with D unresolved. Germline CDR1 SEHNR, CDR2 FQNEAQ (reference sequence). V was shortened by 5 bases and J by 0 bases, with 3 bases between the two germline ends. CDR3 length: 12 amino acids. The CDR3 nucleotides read TGTGCCAGCAGCGATAGCACAGATACGCAGTATTTT. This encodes CASSDSTDTQYF.

As DNA, the CDR3 is TGTGCCAGCAGCTACCTAGGACAGGCCTCCTACGAGCAGTACTTC. Its translation is CASSYLGQASYEQYF. V usage is TRBV7-9 and J usage is TRBJ2-7, with 7 positions matching TRBD1. CDR1 SEHNR and CDR2 FQNEAQ come from the germline V gene (reference sequence). The CDR3 extends over 15 amino acids. V lost 4 bases and J lost 0; bases outside the gene matches: 6.

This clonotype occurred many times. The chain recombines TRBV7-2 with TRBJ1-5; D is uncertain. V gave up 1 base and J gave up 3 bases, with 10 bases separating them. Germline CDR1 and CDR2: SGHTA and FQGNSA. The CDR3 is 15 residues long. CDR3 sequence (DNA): TGTGCCAGCAGCTTAGGGGCAGATCACAATCAGCCCCAGCATTTT. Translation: CASSLGADHNQPQHF.

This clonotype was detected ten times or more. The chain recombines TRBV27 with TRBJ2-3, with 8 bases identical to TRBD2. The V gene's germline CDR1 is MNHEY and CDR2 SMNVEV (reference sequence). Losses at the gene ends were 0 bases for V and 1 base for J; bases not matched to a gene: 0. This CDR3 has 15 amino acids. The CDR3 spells CASSLSSGGTDTQYF. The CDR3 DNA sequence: TGTGCCAGCAGTTTATCTAGCGGGGGCACAGATACGCAGTATTTT.

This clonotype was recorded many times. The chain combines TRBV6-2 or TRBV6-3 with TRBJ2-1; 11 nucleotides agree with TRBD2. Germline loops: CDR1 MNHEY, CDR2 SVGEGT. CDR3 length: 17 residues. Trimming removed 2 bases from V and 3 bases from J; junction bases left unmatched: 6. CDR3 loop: CASSYHLAGGFYNEQFF. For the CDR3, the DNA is TGTGCCAGCAGTTACCACCTAGCGGGGGGCTTCTACAATGAGCAGTTCTTC.

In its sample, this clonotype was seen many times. For the CDR3, the DNA is TGCAGTGCTAGAGATACGAAATGGCAGGGAAGTGGAACTGAAGCTTTCTTT. Its protein product is CSARDTKWQGSGTEAFF. The chain couples TRBV20-1 to TRBJ1-1, with D perhaps TRBD1 (5 bases). This CDR3 spans 17 amino acids. V was pared by 0 bases and J by 5 bases, with 22 bases between. Germline loops: CDR1 DFQATT, CDR2 SNEGSKA (reference sequence).

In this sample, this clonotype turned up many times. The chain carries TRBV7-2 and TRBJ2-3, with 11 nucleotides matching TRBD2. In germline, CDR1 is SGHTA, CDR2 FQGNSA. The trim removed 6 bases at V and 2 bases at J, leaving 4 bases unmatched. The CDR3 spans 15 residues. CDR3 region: CASRLAGGLTDTQYF. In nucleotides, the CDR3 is TGTGCCAGCAGGCTAGCGGGGGGTCTCACAGATACGCAGTATTTT.

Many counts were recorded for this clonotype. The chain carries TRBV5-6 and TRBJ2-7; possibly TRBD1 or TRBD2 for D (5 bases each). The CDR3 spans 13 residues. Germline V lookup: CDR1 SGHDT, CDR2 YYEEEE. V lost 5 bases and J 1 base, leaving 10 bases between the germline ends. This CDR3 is CASRLWGSYEQYF. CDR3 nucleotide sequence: TGTGCCAGCAGACTCTGGGGGTCCTACGAGCAGTACTTC.